The following is a T cell receptor beta chain sequence with its context. The clone's antigen remains unknown. No per-base quality is available; no much larger clone lies one base away. This sample was included in a study of blood T cell repertoires in COVID-19 (dated by TCRdb to the early 2020s). About the investigation overall: Samples from collaborators originated in the United States, Italy and Spain and spanned both the acute and convalescent phases of COVID-19. HLA class I and class II types, where available, came from metadata supplied by the sample provider rather than from assay-based typing. Sample metadata almost always included a de-identified subject ID, COVID-19 status, age in years and sex. The material from the prospective study consisted of cDNA or gDNA derived from T cells, B-cell-depleted T cells, or PBMCs. The samples were drawn from the first 160 participants of the ongoing ImmuneRACE study and from some 1,300 subjects provided by 6 global collaborators. Deeply sampled blood TCRbeta repertoires from subjects exposed to, actively infected with, or recovered from COVID-19 were included in the dataset. The repertoires were made available in a free public database intended to serve as a resource for research on the immune response to SARS-CoV-2. Broad study findings and their caveats: How much clinical and demographic metadata was included differed by source and by participant, and the metadata was provided uncurated.

Including the terminal cysteine and phenylalanine, the CDR3 comprises 16 residues. The kept DNA is CDR3 alone, 48 bases in frame from the first base. The germline V gene (reference sequence) gives CDR1 as MNHEY and CDR2 as SMNVEV. The V end gives up 5 bases and the J end 1 base, leaving 10 bases in the junction not matched to a gene. Each collaborating institution followed its own protocols to collect whole blood in K2EDTA tubes. For TCRbeta analysis, collaborator samples were shipped as frozen whole blood, as isolated PBMCs, or as DNA extracted from either sample type. TCRbeta CDR3 regions were amplified from genomic DNA by means of the immunoSEQ Assay, a bias-controlled multiplex PCR. On the study's bioinformatics: Within the assay, amplification of reference gene primers was used to estimate how many nucleated cells each sample contained. Sequence reads were collapsed and filtered to measure the absolute abundance of every unique TCRbeta CDR3 rearrangement. For each sample, productive Simpson clonality was calculated as the square root of Simpson's diversity index over productive rearrangements. Drawn from immuneACCESS, this table holds only the in-frame rearrangements with V and J called that TCRdb kept. Clones are partly lost; checked studies trace under half to an unresolved V gene and leave the rest unexplained. D and trimming were read from the DNA, whereas the V and J calls and clone size are those reported in that table. The sample yields roughly 270,000 clones; approximately 85% were counted once. The ten largest make up about 5.1% of the sample.

The rearranged chain carries TRBV27 and TRBJ2-7; TRBD1 aligns with 8 central bases. Specimen: peripheral blood. The clonotype originates from a man between 45 and 60 years old with active or convalescent COVID-19. Here the CDR3 is given as CASSRTGGPPSYEQYF. Read as DNA, the sequence is TGTGCCAGCAGTCGTACAGGGGGGCCCCCATCCTACGAGCAGTACTTC.